One and the same sample provided the 21 T cell receptor beta chains below, sequenced in a study of blood T cell repertoires in COVID-19. Sequencing was performed with immunoSEQ multiplex PCR; in TCRdb, only in-frame clones are kept and a portion is missing. The sample lists about 160,000 clones; around 84% were seen once. Material for sequencing was peripheral blood. These TCRs come from an elderly woman with acute or convalescent COVID-19.

The chain couples TRBV24-1 to TRBJ2-2; D is possibly TRBD1 (6 bases). Trimming took off 4 bases at V and 4 bases at J, with 18 bases between the two ends. The CDR3 loop spans 17 amino acids. The germline V gene encodes CDR1 KGHDR and CDR2 SFDVKD. This CDR3 is CATSDPSDRVGTGELFF. In DNA, the CDR3 is TGTGCCACCAGTGACCCCTCGGACAGAGTTGGCACCGGGGAGCTGTTTTTT.

V and J are TRBV18 and TRBJ1-4; possible D gene TRBD1, 5 bases. V lost 3 bases and J lost 6, with 8 bases in between. The CDR3 has 13 residues. CDR1 and CDR2 (germline): KGHSH, LQKENI. This CDR3 reads CASSPGRDEKLFF. DNA of the CDR3: TGTGCCAGCTCACCGGGCAGGGATGAAAAACTGTTTTTT.

The chain uses TRBV5-1 and TRBJ1-1; TRBD1 matches at 7 bases. Germline V gene data show CDR1 as SGHRS and CDR2 as YFSETQ. The CDR3 contains 13 residues. Trimming cost V 1 base and J 7 bases; bases outside gene matches: 4. As DNA, the CDR3 is TGCGCCAGCAGCTTGCAGGGGGTGGGTGAAGCTTTCTTT. The encoded protein is CASSLQGVGEAFF.

This chain uses TRBV7-2 with TRBJ1-1; D is unresolved. The V end was cut by 1 base, the J end by 8 bases, with 11 bases between. This CDR3 is 13 amino acids long. In germline, CDR1 is SGHTA, CDR2 FQGNSA. The CDR3 sequence is CASSLDFGGEAFF. CDR3 coding DNA: TGTGCCAGCAGCTTAGATTTTGGAGGGGAAGCTTTCTTT. Full variable domain (outside the CDR3, taken from reference TRBV7-2 and TRBJ1-1): GAGVSQSPSNKVTEKGKDVELRCDPISGHTALYWYRQSLGQGLEFLIYFQGNSAPDKSGLPSDRFSAERTGGSVSTLTIQRTQQEDSAVYLCASSLDFGGEAFFGQGTRLTVV.

This sequence joins TRBV9 and TRBJ2-3; TRBD1 is a possible D gene (6 bases). Germline CDR1 and CDR2: SGDLS and YYNGEE. V lost 2 bases and J lost 2, with 12 bases in between. The length of the CDR3 is 15 residues. The CDR3 nucleotides read TGTGCCAGCAGCGTCCTGACAGGATTCACAGATACGCAGTATTTT. Its protein product is CASSVLTGFTDTQYF.

The CDR3 sequence is CASSFQGPNTEAFF. DNA for the CDR3: TGTGCCAGTTCCTTCCAGGGTCCGAACACTGAAGCTTTCTTT. The chain links TRBV19 to TRBJ1-1, with D tentatively TRBD1 (5 bases). Trimming removed 8 bases at V and 1 base at J, with 14 bases between. Germline values: CDR1 LNHDA, CDR2 SQIVND (reference sequence). The CDR3 runs to 14 residues.

This chain links TRBV6-5 with TRBJ1-5, with 11 nucleotides matching TRBD1. This CDR3 is built from 15 residues. The V segment lost 8 bases and the J segment 4 bases; nucleotides outside the gene matches: 7. CDR1 and CDR2 (germline): MNHEY, SVGAGI. The CDR3 is CASETGTGGNQPQHF. The CDR3 DNA reads as TGTGCCAGCGAAACCGGGACAGGGGGTAATCAGCCCCAGCATTTT.

This clone appeared a few times. The CDR3 reads CASSLTLAGGPQSSYNEQFF. The DNA for the CDR3 is TGTGCCAGCAGCCTCACGCTAGCGGGGGGACCCCAGAGCTCCTACAATGAGCAGTTCTTC. The chain carries TRBV9 and TRBJ2-1, with 11 bases matching TRBD2. CDR3 size: 20 residues. CDR1 and CDR2 from the germline V gene are SGDLS and YYNGEE. V shed 4 bases and J 0 bases; nucleotides not matched to a gene: 15.

This chain uses TRBV24-1 with TRBJ2-3; 7 bases fit TRBD1. V lost 4 bases to trimming and J lost 0 bases; unmatched junction nucleotides: 6. The CDR3 contains 16 residues. The germline V gene has CDR1 KGHDR and CDR2 SFDVKD. The CDR3 region is CATSDRTGSSTDTQYF. The CDR3 coding sequence is TGTGCCACCAGTGACCGGACAGGTTCTAGCACAGATACGCAGTATTTT.

In DNA form, the CDR3 reads TGTGCCAGCGGAAGAAACGCTTGGGGGGAAATATCCTACAATGAGCAGTTCTTC. It codes for CASGRNAWGEISYNEQFF. The chain is built from TRBV7-9 and TRBJ2-1; TRBD2 might be the D (6 bases). V was shortened by 8 bases and J by 1 base, with 24 bases between the two germline ends. The CDR3 runs 18 residues. Germline CDR1 reads SEHNR; CDR2 reads FQNEAQ (reference sequence).

The chain has TRBV5-1 and TRBJ2-5, with D tentatively TRBD1 (6 bases). V lost 0 bases and J lost 10, with 22 bases in between. In germline, CDR1 is SGHRS, CDR2 YFSETQ. This CDR3 contains 16 residues. The CDR3 is CASSLARTGTLTDQYF. The CDR3 DNA reads as TGCGCCAGCAGCTTGGCCCGAACAGGGACCCTTACGGACCAGTACTTC.

The chain couples TRBV2 to TRBJ1-5; D gene unclear. The V and J ends lost 4 bases and 2 bases respectively, with 3 bases between them. The CDR3 loop spans 12 amino acids. Germline loops: CDR1 SNHLY, CDR2 FYNNEI. CDR3: CASSAGNQPQHF. CDR3 nucleotide sequence: TGTGCCAGCAGTGCTGGCAATCAGCCCCAGCATTTT.

This sequence joins TRBV28 and TRBJ2-2; D is unresolved. Trimming stripped 3 bases from V and 0 bases from J, with 5 bases between. The CDR3 length is 14 residues. Germline CDR1 MDHEN, CDR2 SYDVKM. In nucleotides, the CDR3 is TGTGCCAGCAGTTTCCTCCCGAACACCGGGGAGCTGTTTTTT. Protein: CASSFLPNTGELFF.

This sequence joins TRBV3-1 (or the pseudogene TRBV3-2) and TRBJ2-7, with 9 bases matching TRBD2. CDR3 length: 15 residues. V dropped 0 bases and J dropped 5; count of bases not matched to a gene: 5. Germline CDR1 LGHDT, CDR2 YNNKEL (reference sequence). CDR3 amino acids: CASSQELAGVDEQYF. The CDR3 DNA is TGTGCCAGCAGCCAAGAGTTAGCGGGAGTGGACGAGCAGTACTTC.

CDR3 residues: CSVAGARNQPQHF. CDR3 bases: TGCAGCGTTGCAGGGGCCCGCAATCAGCCCCAGCATTTT. V is TRBV29-1 and J is TRBJ1-5, with D perhaps matching TRBD1 (6 bases). The germline V and J ends were trimmed by 4 bases and 2 bases, with 9 bases remaining between them. This CDR3 contains 13 residues. Per the germline V gene, CDR1 is SQVTM and CDR2 is ANQGSEA.

V gene TRBV10-2 combines with J gene TRBJ2-1; 11 nucleotides match TRBD2. The CDR3 has 14 amino acids. Per the germline V gene, CDR1 is WSHSY and CDR2 is SAAADI. J gave up 6 bases and V 6 bases, and 4 bases lay outside the gene matches. This chain's CDR3 is CASRPGTSGNEQFF. CDR3 nucleotide sequence: TGCGCCAGCAGACCCGGGACTAGCGGCAATGAGCAGTTCTTC.

J is TRBJ1-3 and V is TRBV5-5, with TRBD1 matching over 10 bases. After removal of 4 bases from V and 0 bases from J, the junction contained 7 bases not matched to a gene. Germline CDR1 is SGHKS and CDR2 is YYEKEE (reference sequence). The CDR3 is 17 residues long. Here the CDR3 DNA reads TGTGCCAGCAGCAAGACAGGGGGCGACCCCTCTGGAAACACCATATATTTT. Amino acid sequence: CASSKTGGDPSGNTIYF.

This chain links TRBV9 with TRBJ2-3, with 9 positions matching TRBD1. There are 15 residues in the CDR3. After removal of 10 bases from V and 4 bases from J, the junction contained 13 bases not matched to a gene. CDR1 is SGDLS and CDR2 is YYNGEE in the germline V gene. The DNA of the CDR3 is TGTGCCTCCCAAGCGGGGACAGGGATCTCAGATACGCAGTATTTT. This codes for CASQAGTGISDTQYF.

The CDR3 nucleotides read TGTGCCAGTAGTCTAAGGGACAGGTACTCCTACGAGCAGTACTTC. This codes for CASSLRDRYSYEQYF. The chain combines TRBV19 with TRBJ2-7; TRBD1 aligns across 8 bases. Germline-derived CDR1 and CDR2 are LNHDA and SQIVND (reference sequence). The V segment lost 5 bases and the J segment 0 bases; nucleotides outside the gene matches: 6. The CDR3 has 15 residues.

The chain employs TRBV30 and TRBJ1-4; D perhaps matches TRBD1 (5 bases). Trimming left V 3 bases short and J 6 bases short, with 11 bases between. The CDR3 spans 13 residues. Germline V gives CDR1 GTSNPN, CDR2 SVGIG (reference sequence). The DNA for the CDR3 is TGTGCCTGGAGCGGAGGAGGGGATGAAAAACTGTTTTTT. Residues: CAWSGGGDEKLFF.

The genes are TRBV20-1 and TRBJ2-1; 7 nucleotides agree with TRBD2. The CDR3 consists of 17 residues. CDR1 is DFQATT and CDR2 is SNEGSKA in the germline V gene (reference sequence). With 3 bases clipped from V and 1 base from J, the junction kept 12 bases outside the gene matches. CDR3 coding DNA: TGCAGTGCTAGTAAAGCGGGGTTCCCTCGGTCCTACAATGAGCAGTTCTTC. Encoded protein: CSASKAGFPRSYNEQFF.